This T cell receptor beta chain was retrieved from a study of blood T cell repertoires in COVID-19. The assay was immunoSEQ multiplex PCR, and TCRdb's table has in-frame clones only and misses some. The sample records 250,000 or so clones, around 83% being singletons. Germline loops: CDR1 SNHLY, CDR2 FYNNEI. V was clipped by 3 bases and J by 4 bases; unmatched bases: 5. The CDR3 contains 14 residues. Sequencing was done on a sample of peripheral blood. The origin of this receptor is a man aged 25-40 years who had recovered from COVID-19. The rearrangement uses TRBV2 and TRBJ2-7, with 8 bases identical to TRBD1. The CDR3 DNA is TGTGCCAGCAGTGAGCGGCAGGGGGCTTACGAGCAGTACTTC. This translates into CASSERQGAYEQYF.